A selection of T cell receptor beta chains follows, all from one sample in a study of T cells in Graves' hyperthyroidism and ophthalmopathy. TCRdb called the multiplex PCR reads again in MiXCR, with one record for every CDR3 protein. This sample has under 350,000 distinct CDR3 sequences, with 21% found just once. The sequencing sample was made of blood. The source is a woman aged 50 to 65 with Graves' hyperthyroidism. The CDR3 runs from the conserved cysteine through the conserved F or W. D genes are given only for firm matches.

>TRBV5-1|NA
CASSPTPGRAEKLFF
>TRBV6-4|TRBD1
CASRARQGGNTYEQYF
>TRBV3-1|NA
CASSQEVHNSPLHF
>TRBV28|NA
CASSPAGGQETQYF
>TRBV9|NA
CASSVSSGRSETQYF
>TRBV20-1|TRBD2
CSARDAGTSLYNEQFF
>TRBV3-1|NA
CASSQGRHQPQHF
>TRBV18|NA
CASLAVRGDNEQFF
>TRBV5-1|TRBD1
CASSSGQGHNSPLHF
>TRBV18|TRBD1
CASSRTAGQGLSGELFF
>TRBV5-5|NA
CASSFARVLAGELFF
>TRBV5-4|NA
CASSLVGPGDNEQFF
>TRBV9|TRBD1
CASSSRTGENTEAFF
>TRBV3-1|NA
CASSLGSTTEAFF
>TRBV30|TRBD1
CAWRFDRVGEAFF
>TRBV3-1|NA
CASSQDGGLGSGELFF
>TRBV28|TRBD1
CASSANRGLLSYEQYF
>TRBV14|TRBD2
CASSQSGLAGVLQYF
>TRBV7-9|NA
CASSPPEGERGTQYF
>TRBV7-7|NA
CASSLGEGETQYF
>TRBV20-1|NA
CSAKNIDNRYTDTQYF
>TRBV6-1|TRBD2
CATATSGRWNEQFF
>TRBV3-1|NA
CASSPDTSIQYF
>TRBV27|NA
CASRGTEQYF
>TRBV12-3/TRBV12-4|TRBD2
CASSSRTSWTTQYF
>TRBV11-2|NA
CASSLERTNTGELFF
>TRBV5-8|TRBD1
CASSLGTGLSGANVLTF
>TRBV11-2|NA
CASSLRFAELFF
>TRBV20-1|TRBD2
CSAKTSGAKNIQYF
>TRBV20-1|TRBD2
CSARASGSSYNEQFF
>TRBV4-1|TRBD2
CASSQELAGELNEQFF
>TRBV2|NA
CASSEWGRRGSETQYF
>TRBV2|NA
CASSENTSTEQFF
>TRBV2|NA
CASSGALAREDGGYTF
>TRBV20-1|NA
CSARGAPRGGNEQYF
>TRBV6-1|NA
CASSWGQSYEQYF
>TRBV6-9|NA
CASSYGGLGGRYNEQFF
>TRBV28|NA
CASSSAESETQYF
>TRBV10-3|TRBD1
CAISALDRVNYGYTF
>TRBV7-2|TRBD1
CASSWTGLVNEKLFF
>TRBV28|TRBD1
CASSLGTGDHYGYTF
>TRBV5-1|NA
CASSLEGNIQYF
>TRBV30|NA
CAWNGGGPGYTF
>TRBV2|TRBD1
CASGGQGEQPQHF
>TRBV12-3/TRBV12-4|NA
CASDRGPPQETQYF
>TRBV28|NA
CASSFGWSSYNEQFF
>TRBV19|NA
CASSEGNHNEQFF
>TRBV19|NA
CASTGARGTQYF